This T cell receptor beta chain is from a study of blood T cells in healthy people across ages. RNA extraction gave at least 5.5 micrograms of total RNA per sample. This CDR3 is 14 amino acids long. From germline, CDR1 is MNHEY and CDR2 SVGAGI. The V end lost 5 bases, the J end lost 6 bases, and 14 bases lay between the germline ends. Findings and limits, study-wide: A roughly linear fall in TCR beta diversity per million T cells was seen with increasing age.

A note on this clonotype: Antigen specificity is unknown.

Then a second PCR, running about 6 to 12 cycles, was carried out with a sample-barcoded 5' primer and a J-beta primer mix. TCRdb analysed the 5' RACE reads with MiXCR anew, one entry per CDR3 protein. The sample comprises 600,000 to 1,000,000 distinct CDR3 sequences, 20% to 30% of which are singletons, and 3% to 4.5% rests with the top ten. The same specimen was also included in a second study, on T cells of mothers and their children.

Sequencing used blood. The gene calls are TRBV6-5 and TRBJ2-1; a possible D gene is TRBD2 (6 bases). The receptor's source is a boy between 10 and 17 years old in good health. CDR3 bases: TGTGCCAGCAGTCTCACCTCGGGACTCAATGAGCAGTTCTTC. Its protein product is CASSLTSGLNEQFF.